These 14 T cell receptor beta chains were sequenced from one sample in a study of blood T cells in healthy people across ages. With a J-beta primer mix and a sample-barcoded 5' primer, a second PCR ran about 7 to 11 cycles. One entry per CDR3 protein results from TCRdb running MiXCR on the 5' RACE reads. The sample consists of 800,000 to 950,000 distinct CDR3 sequences, 25% to 30% of them appearing once. The same data also contributed to another study, on T cells of mothers and their children.

Material: blood. These receptor sequences come from a woman between 40 and 50 years old in good health.

This rearrangement joins TRBV24-1 to TRBJ2-3; D gene ambiguous. The V end was cut by 1 base, the J end by 5 bases, with 3 bases between. This CDR3 spans 12 amino acids. Germline CDR1 reads KGHDR; CDR2 reads SFDVKD. CDR3: CATSDFLDTQYF. CDR3 nucleotide sequence: TGTGCCACCAGTGATTTTTTAGATACGCAGTATTTT.

This chain links TRBV11-2 with TRBJ2-4; possibly TRBD1 for D (6 bases). The tail of the sequence fits TRBJ2-7 better, so the J call may be wrong. The CDR3 is 14 amino acids. From germline, CDR1 is SGHAT and CDR2 FQNNGV. Written as DNA, the CDR3 is TGTGCCAGCAGCTCACCAGGGGACCCAGACGAGCAGTACTTC. Protein sequence: CASSSPGDPDEQYF.

The chain uses TRBV2 and TRBJ2-3; D possibly corresponds to TRBD2 (5 bases). The V gene's germline CDR1 is SNHLY and CDR2 FYNNEI. The CDR3 totals 12 residues. V was cut by 11 bases and J by 2 bases, with 11 bases left in between. DNA of the CDR3: TGTGCCGGAGCAGCGGACACAGATACGCAGTATTTT. This encodes CAGAADTDTQYF.

The chain is built from TRBV29-1 and TRBJ1-1; possibly TRBD1 for D (6 bases). There are 14 residues in the CDR3. V was clipped by 1 base and J by 0 bases, with 9 bases between them. Germline V CDR1 and CDR2: SQVTM, ANQGSEA. As DNA, the CDR3 is TGCAGCGTTGAAGGGACAGCCTTGAACACTGAAGCTTTCTTT. This gives the protein CSVEGTALNTEAFF.

As to this clonotype: Given a much more abundant clone one base away, this may be a read error. CDR3 amino acids: CASCGSNYGYTF. The CDR3 DNA follows: TGTGCCAGCTGTGGGTCTAACTATGGCTACACCTTC. This sequence joins TRBV12-3 or TRBV12-4 and TRBJ1-2; no definite D call. This CDR3 is 12 amino acids long. V lost 8 bases, J lost 0 bases, and 7 bases lay in between.

Ten or more counts support this clonotype. This chain uses TRBV7-2 with TRBJ2-7, with 8 bases fitting TRBD1. This CDR3 spans 14 amino acids. Trimming cost V 3 bases and J 2 bases; bases outside gene matches: 3. CDR1 is SGHTA and CDR2 is FQGNSA in the germline V gene. The CDR3 region is CASSFDRGPYEQYF. DNA for the CDR3: TGTGCCAGCAGCTTCGACAGGGGCCCCTACGAGCAGTACTTC.

There are many counts of this clonotype. The chain recombines TRBV24-1 with TRBJ2-5; 10 nucleotides line up with TRBD1. With 3 bases clipped from V and 11 bases from J, the junction kept 11 bases outside the gene matches. This CDR3 region has 15 residues. Looked up from germline, CDR1 is KGHDR and CDR2 is SFDVKD. The CDR3 reads CATSDNRDRGREQYF. CDR3 nucleotides: TGTGCCACCAGTGATAACCGGGACAGGGGTAGGGAGCAGTACTTC.

This clonotype was seen repeatedly, ten times or more. The genes are TRBV27 and TRBJ2-7, with 8 bases that match TRBD2. Per the germline V gene, CDR1 is MNHEY and CDR2 is SMNVEV (reference sequence). J lost 8 bases, V lost 8 bases, and 11 bases had no gene match. The CDR3 runs to 13 residues. The CDR3 here is CASASGGPFQQYF. For the CDR3, the DNA is TGTGCCAGCGCTTCGGGGGGGCCTTTTCAGCAGTACTTC.

This clonotype was seen a handful of times. This chain joins TRBV3-1 and TRBJ2-5, with D possibly TRBD2 on 6 matching bases. V was clipped by 1 base and J by 9 bases, with 12 bases between them. Germline CDR1 and CDR2: LGHDT and YNNKEL (reference sequence). The CDR3 length is 13 residues. The CDR3 reads CASSQVNGGAQYF. CDR3 nucleotide sequence: TGTGCCAGCAGCCAAGTCAATGGAGGGGCCCAGTACTTC.

Only a few counts were recorded for this clonotype. V is TRBV6-1 and J is TRBJ1-6; TRBD1 matches 12 bases. The CDR3 extends over 18 amino acids. J gave up 4 bases and V 5 bases, and 9 bases lay outside the gene matches. Germline-derived CDR1 and CDR2 are MNHNS and SASEGT. The chain's CDR3 is CASSPGTGGGPYNSPLHF. The CDR3 nucleotides are TGTGCCAGCAGTCCCGGGACAGGGGGCGGCCCTTATAATTCACCCCTCCACTTT.

Details on this clonotype: One junction end does not reproduce the germline sequence, and a read error may be involved. The chain is built from TRBV7-9 and TRBJ1-1; D not resolved. CDR1 is SEHNR, CDR2 FQNEAQ, per germline (reference sequence). This CDR3 spans 15 amino acids. CDR3 loop: CASSPRVSGNTGAFF. The CDR3 coding sequence is TGTGCCAGCAGCCCACGGGTTTCTGGGAACACTGGAGCTTTCTTT.

The table lists this clonotype with many counts. This chain links TRBV4-3 with TRBJ1-1; 7 positions agree with TRBD1. CDR3 length: 14 amino acids. Germline CDR1 is LGHNA and CDR2 is YSLEER. The J segment lost 10 bases and the V segment lost 2 bases, leaving 10 bases of the junction unmatched. CDR3 loop: CASSQFLGGAGAFF. DNA for the CDR3: TGCGCCAGCAGCCAATTTTTAGGGGGCGCGGGAGCTTTCTTT.

The J gene is TRBJ1-2, the V gene TRBV6-1, with D perhaps TRBD1 (6 bases). CDR3 length: 14 residues. Trimming removed 3 bases from V and 3 bases from J, with 11 bases in between. Germline V gene sequence: CDR1 MNHNS, CDR2 SASEGT. For the CDR3, the DNA is TGTGCCAGCAGTGAGCCGACAGGAGACTATGGCTACACCTTC. Translation: CASSEPTGDYGYTF.

The rearrangement joins TRBV28 to TRBJ2-7, with 7 bases fitting TRBD1. Germline loops: CDR1 MDHEN, CDR2 SYDVKM. The CDR3 consists of 12 residues. With V trimmed by 4 bases and J by 10 bases, 7 bases remained unmatched. CDR3 loop: CASSSLRDSQYF. In DNA form, the CDR3 reads TGTGCCAGCAGTTCCCTCCGGGACAGCCAGTACTTC.